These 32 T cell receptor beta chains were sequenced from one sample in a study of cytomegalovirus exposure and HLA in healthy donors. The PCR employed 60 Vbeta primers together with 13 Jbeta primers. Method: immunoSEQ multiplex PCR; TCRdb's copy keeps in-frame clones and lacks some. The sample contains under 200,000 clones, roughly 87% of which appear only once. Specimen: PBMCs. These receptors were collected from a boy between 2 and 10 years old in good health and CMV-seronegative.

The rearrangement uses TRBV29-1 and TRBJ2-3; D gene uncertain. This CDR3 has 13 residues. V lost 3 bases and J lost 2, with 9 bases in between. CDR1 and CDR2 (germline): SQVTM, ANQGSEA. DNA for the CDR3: TGCAGCGTTGAGCGGAGAGTCACAGATACGCAGTATTTT. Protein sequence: CSVERRVTDTQYF.

The CDR3 here is CASSENRGGYTF. The CDR3, as DNA: TGTGCCAGCAGTGAGAATCGGGGAGGCTACACCTTC. The chain employs TRBV25-1 and TRBJ1-2, with no clear D. CDR3 size: 12 residues. Germline CDR1 MGHDK, CDR2 SYGVNS. Trimming stripped 3 bases from V and 8 bases from J, with 10 bases between.

CDR3 nucleotides: TGTGCCAGCAGTTTAATAACAGGAAGTGAAAAACTGTTTTTT. Translated: CASSLITGSEKLFF. The rearrangement joins TRBV27 to TRBJ1-4; possibly TRBD1 for D (5 bases). The germline V gene encodes CDR1 MNHEY and CDR2 SMNVEV (reference sequence). V was cut by 2 bases and J by 7 bases, with 11 bases left in between. The CDR3 extends over 14 amino acids. Based on the CDR3 plus reference TRBV27 and TRBJ1-4, the full variable domain is EAQVTQNPRYLITVTGKKLTVTCSQNMNHEYMSWYRQDPGLGLRQIYYSMNVEVTDKGDVPEGYKVSRKEKRNFPLILESPSPNQTSLYFCASSLITGSEKLFFGSGTQLSVL.

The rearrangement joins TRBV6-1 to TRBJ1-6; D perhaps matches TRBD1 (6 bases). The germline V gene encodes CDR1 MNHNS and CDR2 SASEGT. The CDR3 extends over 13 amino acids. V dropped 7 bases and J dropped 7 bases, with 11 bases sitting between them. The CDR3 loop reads CASIQGVNSPLHF. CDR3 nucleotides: TGTGCCAGCATACAGGGAGTAAATTCACCCCTCCACTTT.

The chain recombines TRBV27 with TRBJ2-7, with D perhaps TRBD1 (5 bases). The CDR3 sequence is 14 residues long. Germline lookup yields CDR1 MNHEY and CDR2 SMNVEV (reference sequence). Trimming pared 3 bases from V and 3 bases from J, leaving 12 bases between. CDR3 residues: CASSFRGFNYEQYF. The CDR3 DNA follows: TGTGCCAGCAGTTTTAGGGGATTCAACTACGAGCAGTACTTC.

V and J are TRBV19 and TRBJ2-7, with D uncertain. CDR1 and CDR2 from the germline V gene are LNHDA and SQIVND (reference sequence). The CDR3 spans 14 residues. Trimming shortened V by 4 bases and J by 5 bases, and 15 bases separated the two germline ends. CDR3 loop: CASSTAGTVNEQYF. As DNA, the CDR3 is TGTGCCAGTAGTACCGCAGGTACTGTGAACGAGCAGTACTTC.

The CDR3, as DNA: TGTGCCAGCAGCCCGGACAGTAATCAGCCCCAGCATTTT. Encoded protein: CASSPDSNQPQHF. V gene TRBV7-2 combines with J gene TRBJ1-5, with D maybe TRBD1 (6 bases). CDR3 size: 13 residues. Deletions cut 5 bases from V and 4 bases from J, with 9 bases between. CDR1 and CDR2 (germline): SGHTA, FQGNSA.

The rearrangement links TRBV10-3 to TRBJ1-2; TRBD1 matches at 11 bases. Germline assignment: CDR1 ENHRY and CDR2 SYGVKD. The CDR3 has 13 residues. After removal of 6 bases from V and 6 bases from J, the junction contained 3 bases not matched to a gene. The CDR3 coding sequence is TGTGCCATCAGCCCGGGACAGGGGGATGGCTACACCTTC. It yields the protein CAISPGQGDGYTF.

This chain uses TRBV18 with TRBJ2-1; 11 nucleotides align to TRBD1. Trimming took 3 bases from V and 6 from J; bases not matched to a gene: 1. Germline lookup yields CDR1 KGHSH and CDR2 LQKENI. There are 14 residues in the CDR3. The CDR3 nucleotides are TGTGCCAGCTCACCCGGGACAGGGGGCAATGAGCAGTTCTTC. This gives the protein CASSPGTGGNEQFF.

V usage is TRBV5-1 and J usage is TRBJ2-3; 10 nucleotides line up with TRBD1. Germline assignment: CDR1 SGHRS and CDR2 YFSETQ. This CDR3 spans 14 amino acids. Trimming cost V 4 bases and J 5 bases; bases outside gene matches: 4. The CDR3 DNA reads TGCGCCAGCAGCCTCGGGACAGGGGAAGATACGCAGTATTTT. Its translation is CASSLGTGEDTQYF.

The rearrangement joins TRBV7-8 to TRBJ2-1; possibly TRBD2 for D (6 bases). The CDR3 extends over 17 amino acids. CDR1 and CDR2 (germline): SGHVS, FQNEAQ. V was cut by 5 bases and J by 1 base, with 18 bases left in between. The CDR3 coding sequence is TGTGCCAGCAGCCCCGGGTGGGCGGCGGGGTCCTACAATGAGCAGTTCTTC. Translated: CASSPGWAAGSYNEQFF.

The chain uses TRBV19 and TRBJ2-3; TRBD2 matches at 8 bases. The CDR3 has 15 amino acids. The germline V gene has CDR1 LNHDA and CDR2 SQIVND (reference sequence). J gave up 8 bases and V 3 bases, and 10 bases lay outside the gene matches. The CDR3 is CASSMVGSGIGTQYF. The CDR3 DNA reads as TGTGCCAGTAGTATGGTTGGTAGCGGGATAGGTACGCAGTATTTT.

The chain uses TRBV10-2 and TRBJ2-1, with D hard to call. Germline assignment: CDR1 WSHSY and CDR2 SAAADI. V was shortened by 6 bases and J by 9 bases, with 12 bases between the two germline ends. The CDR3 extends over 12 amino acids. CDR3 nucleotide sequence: TGCGCCAGCAGAGAACCAGAGGTTGAGCAGTTCTTC. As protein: CASREPEVEQFF.

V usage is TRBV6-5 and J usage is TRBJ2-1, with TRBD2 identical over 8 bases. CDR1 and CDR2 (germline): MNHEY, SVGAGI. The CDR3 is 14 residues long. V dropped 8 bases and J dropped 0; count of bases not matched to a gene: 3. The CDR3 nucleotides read TGTGCCAGCGGGAGCGGGAGCTCCTACAATGAGCAGTTCTTC. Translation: CASGSGSSYNEQFF.

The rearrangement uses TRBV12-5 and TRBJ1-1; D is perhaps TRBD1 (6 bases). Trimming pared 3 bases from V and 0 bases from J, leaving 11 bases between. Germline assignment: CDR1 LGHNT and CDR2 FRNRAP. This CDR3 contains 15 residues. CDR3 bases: TGTGCTAGTGGTTTAGGGGGTGGTTTGAACACTGAAGCTTTCTTT. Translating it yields CASGLGGGLNTEAFF. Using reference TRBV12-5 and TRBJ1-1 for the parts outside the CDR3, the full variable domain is DARVTQTPRHKVTEMGQEVTMRCQPILGHNTVFWYRQTMMQGLELLAYFRNRAPLDDSGMPKDRFSAEMPDATLATLKIQPSEPRDSAVYFCASGLGGGLNTEAFFGQGTRLTVV.

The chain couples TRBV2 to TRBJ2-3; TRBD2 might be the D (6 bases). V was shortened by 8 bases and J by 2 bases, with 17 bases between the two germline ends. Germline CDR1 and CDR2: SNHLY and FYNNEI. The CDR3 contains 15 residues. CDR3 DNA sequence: TGTGCCAGCTGGAGGGAATCGGGGGACACAGATACGCAGTATTTT. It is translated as CASWRESGDTDTQYF.

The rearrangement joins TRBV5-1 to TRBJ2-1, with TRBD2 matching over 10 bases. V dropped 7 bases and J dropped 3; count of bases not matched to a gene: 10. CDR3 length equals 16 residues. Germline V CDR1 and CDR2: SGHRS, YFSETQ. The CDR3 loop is CASARAGGISYNEQFF. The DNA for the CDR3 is TGCGCCAGCGCGCGAGCGGGAGGGATAAGCTACAATGAGCAGTTCTTC.

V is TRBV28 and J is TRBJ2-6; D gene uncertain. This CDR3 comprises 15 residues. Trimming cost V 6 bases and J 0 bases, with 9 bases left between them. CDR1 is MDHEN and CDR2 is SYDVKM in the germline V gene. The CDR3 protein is CASRRGRSGANVLTF. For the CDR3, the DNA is TGTGCCAGCAGGCGTGGTCGCTCTGGGGCCAACGTCCTGACTTTC.

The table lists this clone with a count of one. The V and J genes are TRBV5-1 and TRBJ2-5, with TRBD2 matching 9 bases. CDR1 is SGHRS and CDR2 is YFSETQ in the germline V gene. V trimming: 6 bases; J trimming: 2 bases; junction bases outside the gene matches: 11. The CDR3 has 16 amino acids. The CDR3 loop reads CASTIAGDPRQETQYF. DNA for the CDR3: TGCGCCAGCACTATAGCGGGGGACCCTCGGCAAGAGACCCAGTACTTC.

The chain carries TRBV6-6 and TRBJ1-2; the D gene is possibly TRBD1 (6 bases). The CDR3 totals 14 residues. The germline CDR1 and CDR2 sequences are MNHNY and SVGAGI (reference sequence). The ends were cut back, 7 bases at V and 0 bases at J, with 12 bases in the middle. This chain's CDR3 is CASKRDTTNYGYTF. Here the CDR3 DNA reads TGTGCCAGCAAGAGGGACACCACTAACTATGGCTACACCTTC.

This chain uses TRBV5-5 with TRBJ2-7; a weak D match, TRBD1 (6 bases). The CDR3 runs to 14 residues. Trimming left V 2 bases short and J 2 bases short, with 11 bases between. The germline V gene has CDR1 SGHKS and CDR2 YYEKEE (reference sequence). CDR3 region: CASSLLQGPYEQYF. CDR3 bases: TGTGCCAGCAGCTTATTACAGGGCCCCTACGAGCAGTACTTC.

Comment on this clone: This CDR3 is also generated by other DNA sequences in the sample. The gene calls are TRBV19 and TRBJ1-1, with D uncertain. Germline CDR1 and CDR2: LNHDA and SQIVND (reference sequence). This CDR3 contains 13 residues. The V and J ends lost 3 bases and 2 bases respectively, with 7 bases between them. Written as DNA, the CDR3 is TGTGCCAGTAGTATGGGCCTCAACACTGAAGCTTTCTTT. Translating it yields CASSMGLNTEAFF.

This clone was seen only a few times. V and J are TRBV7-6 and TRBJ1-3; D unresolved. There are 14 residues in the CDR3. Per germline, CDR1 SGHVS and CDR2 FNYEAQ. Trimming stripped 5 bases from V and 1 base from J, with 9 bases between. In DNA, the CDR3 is TGTGCCAGCAGCGTAGACATTTCTGGAAACACCATATATTTT. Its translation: CASSVDISGNTIYF.

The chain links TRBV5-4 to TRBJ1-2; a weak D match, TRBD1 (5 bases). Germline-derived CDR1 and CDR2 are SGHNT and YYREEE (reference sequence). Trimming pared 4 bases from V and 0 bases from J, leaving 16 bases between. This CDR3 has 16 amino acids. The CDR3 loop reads CASSPYLAGSNYGYTF. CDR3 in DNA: TGTGCCAGCAGCCCCTATTTGGCAGGGTCTAACTATGGCTACACCTTC.

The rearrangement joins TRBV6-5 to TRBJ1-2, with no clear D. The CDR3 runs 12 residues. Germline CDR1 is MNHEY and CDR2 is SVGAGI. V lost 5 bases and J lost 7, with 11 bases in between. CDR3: CASSGSGAGYTF. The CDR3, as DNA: TGTGCCAGCAGTGGATCGGGTGCTGGCTACACCTTC.

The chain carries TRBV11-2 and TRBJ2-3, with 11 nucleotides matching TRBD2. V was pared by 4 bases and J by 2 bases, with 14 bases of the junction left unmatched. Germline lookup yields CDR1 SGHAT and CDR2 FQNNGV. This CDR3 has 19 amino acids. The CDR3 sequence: CASSSDLAGGTPYTDTQYF. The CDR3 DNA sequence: TGTGCCAGCAGCTCGGACTTAGCGGGAGGGACCCCGTACACAGATACGCAGTATTTT.

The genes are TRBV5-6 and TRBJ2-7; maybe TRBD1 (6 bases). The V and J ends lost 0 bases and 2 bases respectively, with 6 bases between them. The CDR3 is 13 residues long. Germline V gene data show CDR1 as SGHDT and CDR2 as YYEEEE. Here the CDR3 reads CASSLGGPYEQYF. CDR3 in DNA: TGTGCCAGCAGCTTGGGGGGGCCCTACGAGCAGTACTTC. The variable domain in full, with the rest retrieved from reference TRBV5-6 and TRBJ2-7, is DAGVTQSPTHLIKTRGQQVTLRCSPKSGHDTVSWYQQALGQGPQFIFQYYEEEERQRGNFPDRFSGHQFPNYSSELNVNALLLGDSALYLCASSLGGPYEQYFGPGTRLTVT.

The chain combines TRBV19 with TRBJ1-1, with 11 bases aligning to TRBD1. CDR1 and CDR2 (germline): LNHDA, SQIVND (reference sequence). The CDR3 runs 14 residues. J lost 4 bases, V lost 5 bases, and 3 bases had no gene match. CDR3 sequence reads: CASSPGTGGTEAFF. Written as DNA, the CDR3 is TGTGCCAGTAGTCCCGGGACAGGGGGCACTGAAGCTTTCTTT.

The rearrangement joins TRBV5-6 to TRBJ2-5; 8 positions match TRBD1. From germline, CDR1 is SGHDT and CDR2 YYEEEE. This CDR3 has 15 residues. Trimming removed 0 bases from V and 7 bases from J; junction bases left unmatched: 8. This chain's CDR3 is CASSLGLRGQLTQYF. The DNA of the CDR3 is TGTGCCAGCAGCTTGGGGCTCAGGGGGCAATTGACCCAGTACTTC.

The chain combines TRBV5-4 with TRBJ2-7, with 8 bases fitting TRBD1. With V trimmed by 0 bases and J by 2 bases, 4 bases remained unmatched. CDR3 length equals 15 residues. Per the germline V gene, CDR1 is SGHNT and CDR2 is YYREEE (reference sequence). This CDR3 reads CASSLGRGPPYEQYF. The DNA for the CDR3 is TGTGCCAGCAGCTTGGGCAGGGGGCCGCCCTACGAGCAGTACTTC.

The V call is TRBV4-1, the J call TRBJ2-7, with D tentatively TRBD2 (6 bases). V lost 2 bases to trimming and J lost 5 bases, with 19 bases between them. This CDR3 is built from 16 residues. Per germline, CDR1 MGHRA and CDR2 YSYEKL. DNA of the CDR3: TGCGCCAGCAGCCAATTCAGGTTGGGGGGAGTGGACGAGCAGTACTTC. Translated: CASSQFRLGGVDEQYF.

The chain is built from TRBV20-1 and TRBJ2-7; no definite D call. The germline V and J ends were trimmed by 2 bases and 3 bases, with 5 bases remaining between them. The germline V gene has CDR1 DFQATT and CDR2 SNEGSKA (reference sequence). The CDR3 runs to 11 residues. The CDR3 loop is CSARFIYEQYF. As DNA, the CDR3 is TGCAGTGCTAGATTCATCTACGAGCAGTACTTC.